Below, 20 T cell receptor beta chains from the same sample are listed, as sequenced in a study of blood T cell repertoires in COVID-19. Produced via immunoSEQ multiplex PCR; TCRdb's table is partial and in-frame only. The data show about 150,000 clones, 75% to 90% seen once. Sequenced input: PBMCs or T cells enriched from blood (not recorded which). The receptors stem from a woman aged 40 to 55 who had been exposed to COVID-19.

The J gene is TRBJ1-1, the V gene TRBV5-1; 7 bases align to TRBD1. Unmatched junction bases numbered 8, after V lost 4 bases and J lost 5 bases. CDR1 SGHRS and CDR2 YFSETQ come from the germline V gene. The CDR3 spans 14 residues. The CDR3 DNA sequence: TGCGCCAGCAGCGAGGGACAGCCCACAACTGAAGCTTTCTTT. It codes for CASSEGQPTTEAFF.

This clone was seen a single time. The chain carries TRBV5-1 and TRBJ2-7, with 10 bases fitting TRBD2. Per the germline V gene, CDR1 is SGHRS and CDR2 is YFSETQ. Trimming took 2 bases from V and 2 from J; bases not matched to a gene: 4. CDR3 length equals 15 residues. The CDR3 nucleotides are TGCGCCAGCAGCTTTACTAGCGGGGACACCTACGAGCAGTACTTC. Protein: CASSFTSGDTYEQYF.

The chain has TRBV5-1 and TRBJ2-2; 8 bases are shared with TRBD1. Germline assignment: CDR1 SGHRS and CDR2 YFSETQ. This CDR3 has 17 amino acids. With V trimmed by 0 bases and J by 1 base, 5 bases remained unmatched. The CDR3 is CASSLDGGQGNTGELFF. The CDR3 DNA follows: TGCGCCAGCAGCTTGGACGGCGGACAGGGGAACACCGGGGAGCTGTTTTTT.

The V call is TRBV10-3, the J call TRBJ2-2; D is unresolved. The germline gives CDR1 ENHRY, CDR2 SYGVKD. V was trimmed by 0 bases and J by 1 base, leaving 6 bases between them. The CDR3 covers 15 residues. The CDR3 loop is CAISESSRNTGELFF. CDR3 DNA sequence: TGTGCCATCAGTGAGTCGAGTAGGAACACCGGGGAGCTGTTTTTT.

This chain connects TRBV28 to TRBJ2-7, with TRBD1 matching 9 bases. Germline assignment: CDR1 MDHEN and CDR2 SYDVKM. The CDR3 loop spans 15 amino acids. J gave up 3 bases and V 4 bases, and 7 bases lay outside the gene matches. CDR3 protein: CASSSGTGFLYEQYF. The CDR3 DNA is TGTGCCAGCAGTTCCGGGACAGGGTTTCTCTACGAGCAGTACTTC.

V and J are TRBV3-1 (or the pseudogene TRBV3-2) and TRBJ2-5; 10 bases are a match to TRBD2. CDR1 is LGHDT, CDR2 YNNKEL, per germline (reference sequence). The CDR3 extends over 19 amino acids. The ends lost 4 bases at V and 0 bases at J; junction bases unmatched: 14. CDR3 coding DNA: TGTGCCAGCAGCCCACGACCTAGGGGTAGCGGGAGGAACCAAGAGACCCAGTACTTC. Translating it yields CASSPRPRGSGRNQETQYF.

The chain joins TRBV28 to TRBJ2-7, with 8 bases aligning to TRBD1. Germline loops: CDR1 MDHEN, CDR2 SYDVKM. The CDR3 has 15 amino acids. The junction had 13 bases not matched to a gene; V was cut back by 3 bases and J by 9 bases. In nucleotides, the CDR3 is TGTGCCAGCAGTTTTCAGGGACAGGTCCTTACGGGGCAGTACTTC. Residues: CASSFQGQVLTGQYF.

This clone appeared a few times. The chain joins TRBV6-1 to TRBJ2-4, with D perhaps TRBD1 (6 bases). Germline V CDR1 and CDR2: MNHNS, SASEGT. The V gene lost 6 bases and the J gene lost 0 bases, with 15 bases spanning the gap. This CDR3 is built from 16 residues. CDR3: CASSEITGLAKNIQYF. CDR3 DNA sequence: TGTGCCAGCAGCGAAATTACAGGGCTAGCCAAAAACATTCAGTACTTC.

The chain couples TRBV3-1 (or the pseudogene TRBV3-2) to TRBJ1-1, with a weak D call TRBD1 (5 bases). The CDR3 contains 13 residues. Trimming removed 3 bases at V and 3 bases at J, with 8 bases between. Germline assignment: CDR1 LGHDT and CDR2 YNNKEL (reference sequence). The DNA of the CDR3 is TGTGCCAGCAGCCACGGGGGAGACACTGAAGCTTTCTTT. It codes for CASSHGGDTEAFF.

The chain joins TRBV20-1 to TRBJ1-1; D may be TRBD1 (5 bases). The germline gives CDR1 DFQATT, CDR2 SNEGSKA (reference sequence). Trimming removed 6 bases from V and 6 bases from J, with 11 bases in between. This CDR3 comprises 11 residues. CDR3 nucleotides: TGCAGTGCCCCGTGGGGGGCTGAAGCTTTCTTT. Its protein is CSAPWGAEAFF.

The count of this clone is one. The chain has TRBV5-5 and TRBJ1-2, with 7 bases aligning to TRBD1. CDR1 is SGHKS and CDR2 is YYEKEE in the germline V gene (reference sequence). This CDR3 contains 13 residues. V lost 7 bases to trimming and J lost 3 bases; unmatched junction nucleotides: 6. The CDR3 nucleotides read TGTGCCAGCCGCAGGGACAGAGACTATGGCTACACCTTC. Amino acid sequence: CASRRDRDYGYTF.

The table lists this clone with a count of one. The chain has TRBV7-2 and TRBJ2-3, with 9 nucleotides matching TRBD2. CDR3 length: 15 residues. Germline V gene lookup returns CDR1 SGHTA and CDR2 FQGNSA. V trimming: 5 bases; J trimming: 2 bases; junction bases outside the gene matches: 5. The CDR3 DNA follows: TGTGCCAGCAGCCTTAGCGGGAGAATCACAGATACGCAGTATTTT. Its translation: CASSLSGRITDTQYF.

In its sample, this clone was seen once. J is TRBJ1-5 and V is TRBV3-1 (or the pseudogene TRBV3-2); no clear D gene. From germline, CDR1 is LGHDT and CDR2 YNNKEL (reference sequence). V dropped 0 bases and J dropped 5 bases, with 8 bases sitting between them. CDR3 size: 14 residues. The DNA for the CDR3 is TGTGCCAGCAGCCAAGACACAGATTATCAGCCCCAGCATTTT. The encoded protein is CASSQDTDYQPQHF.

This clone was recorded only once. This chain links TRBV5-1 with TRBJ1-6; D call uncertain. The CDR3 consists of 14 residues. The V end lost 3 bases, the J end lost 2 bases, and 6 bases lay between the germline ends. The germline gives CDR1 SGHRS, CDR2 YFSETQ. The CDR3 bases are TGCGCCAGCAGCTCCGGGACCTATAATTCACCCCTCCACTTT. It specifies CASSSGTYNSPLHF. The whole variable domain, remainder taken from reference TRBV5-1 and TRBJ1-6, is KAGVTQTPRYLIKTRGQQVTLSCSPISGHRSVSWYQQTPGQGLQFLFEYFSETQRNKGNFPGRFSGRQFSNSRSEMNVSTLELGDSALYLCASSSGTYNSPLHFGNGTRLTVT.

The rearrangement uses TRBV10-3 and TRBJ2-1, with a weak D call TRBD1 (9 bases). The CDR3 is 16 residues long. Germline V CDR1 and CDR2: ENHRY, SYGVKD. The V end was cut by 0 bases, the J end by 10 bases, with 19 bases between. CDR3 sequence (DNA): TGTGCCATCAGTGAGTCGGGGGGACAGGGACTAGGGGAGCAGTTCTTC. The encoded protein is CAISESGGQGLGEQFF.

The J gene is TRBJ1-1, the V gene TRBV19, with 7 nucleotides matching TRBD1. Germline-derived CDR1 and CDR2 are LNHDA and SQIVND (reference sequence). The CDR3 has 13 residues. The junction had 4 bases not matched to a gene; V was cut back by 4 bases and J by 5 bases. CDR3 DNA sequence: TGTGCCAGTAGTACCGAGACAGGGACTGAAGCTTTCTTT. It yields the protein CASSTETGTEAFF.

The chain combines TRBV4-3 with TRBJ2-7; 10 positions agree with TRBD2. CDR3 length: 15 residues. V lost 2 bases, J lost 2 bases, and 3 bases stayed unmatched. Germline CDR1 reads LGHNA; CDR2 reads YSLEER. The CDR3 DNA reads TGCGCCAGCAGCCAAAAAGCGGGAGGGCCCTACGAGCAGTACTTC. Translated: CASSQKAGGPYEQYF.

CDR3 nucleotide sequence: TGTGCCAGCAGCTTGGAGGGGCTAAACACCATATATTTT. Translating gives CASSLEGLNTIYF. This chain joins TRBV11-2 and TRBJ1-3; D may be TRBD1 (5 bases). The V gene's germline CDR1 is SGHAT and CDR2 FQNNGV. This CDR3 has 13 residues. Trimming pared 3 bases from V and 6 bases from J, leaving 9 bases between.

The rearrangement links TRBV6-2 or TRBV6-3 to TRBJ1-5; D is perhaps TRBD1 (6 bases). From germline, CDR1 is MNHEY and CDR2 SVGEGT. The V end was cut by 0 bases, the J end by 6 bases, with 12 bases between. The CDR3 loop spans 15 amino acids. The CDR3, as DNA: TGTGCCAGCAGTTACTCGACGGGGGGCAGTCAGCCCCAGCATTTT. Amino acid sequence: CASSYSTGGSQPQHF.

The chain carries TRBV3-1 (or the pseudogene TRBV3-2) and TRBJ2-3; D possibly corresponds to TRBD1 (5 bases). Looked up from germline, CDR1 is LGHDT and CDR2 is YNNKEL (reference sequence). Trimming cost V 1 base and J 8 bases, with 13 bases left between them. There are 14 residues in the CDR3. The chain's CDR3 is CASSQVAGQGTQYF. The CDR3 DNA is TGTGCCAGCAGCCAAGTGGCTGGGCAGGGTACGCAGTATTTT.